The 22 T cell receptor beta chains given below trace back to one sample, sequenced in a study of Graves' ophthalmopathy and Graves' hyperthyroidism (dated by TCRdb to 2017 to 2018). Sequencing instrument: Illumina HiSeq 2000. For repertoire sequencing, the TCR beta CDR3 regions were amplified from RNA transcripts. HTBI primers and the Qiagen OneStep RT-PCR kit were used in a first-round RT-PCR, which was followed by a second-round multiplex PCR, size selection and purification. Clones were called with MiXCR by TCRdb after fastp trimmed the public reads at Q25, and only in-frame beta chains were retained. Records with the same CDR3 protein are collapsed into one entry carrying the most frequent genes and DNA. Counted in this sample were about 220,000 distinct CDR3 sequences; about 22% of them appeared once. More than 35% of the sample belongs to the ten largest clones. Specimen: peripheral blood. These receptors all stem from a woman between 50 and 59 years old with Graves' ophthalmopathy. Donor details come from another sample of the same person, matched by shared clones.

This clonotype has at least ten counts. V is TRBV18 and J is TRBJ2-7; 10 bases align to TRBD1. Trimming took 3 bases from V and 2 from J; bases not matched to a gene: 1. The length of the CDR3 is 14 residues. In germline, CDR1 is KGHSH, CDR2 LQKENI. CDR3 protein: CASSPGQGTYEQYF. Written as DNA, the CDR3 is TGTGCCAGCTCACCGGGACAGGGGACCTACGAGCAGTACTTC.

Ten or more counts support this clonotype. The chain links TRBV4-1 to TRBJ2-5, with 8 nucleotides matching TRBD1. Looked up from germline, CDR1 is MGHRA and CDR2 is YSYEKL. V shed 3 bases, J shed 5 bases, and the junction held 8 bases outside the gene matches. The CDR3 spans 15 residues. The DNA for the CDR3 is TGCGCCAGCAGCCAGACACAGGGGGGCGGGGAGACCCAGTACTTC. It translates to CASSQTQGGGETQYF.

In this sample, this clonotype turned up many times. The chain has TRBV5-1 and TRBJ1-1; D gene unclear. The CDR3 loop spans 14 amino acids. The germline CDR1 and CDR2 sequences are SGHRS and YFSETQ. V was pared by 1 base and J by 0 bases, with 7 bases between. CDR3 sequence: CASSLQSVNTEAFF. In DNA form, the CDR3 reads TGCGCCAGCAGCTTGCAATCAGTGAACACTGAAGCTTTCTTT.

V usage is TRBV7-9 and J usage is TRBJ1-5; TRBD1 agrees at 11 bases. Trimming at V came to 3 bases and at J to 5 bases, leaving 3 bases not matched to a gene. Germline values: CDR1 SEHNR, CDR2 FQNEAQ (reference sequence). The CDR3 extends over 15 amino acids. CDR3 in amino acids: CASSLGTGGYQPQHF. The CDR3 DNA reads TGTGCCAGCAGCTTGGGGACAGGGGGTTATCAGCCCCAGCATTTT. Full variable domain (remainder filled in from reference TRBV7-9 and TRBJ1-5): DTGVSQNPRHKITKRGQNVTFRCDPISEHNRLYWYRQTLGQGPEFLTYFQNEAQLEKSRLLSDRFSAERPKGSFSTLEIQRTEQGDSAMYLCASSLGTGGYQPQHFGDGTRLSIL.

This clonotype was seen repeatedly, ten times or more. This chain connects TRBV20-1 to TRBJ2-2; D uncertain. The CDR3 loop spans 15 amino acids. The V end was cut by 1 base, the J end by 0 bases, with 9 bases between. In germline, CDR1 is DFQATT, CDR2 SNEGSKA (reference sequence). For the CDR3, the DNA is TGCAGTGCTAGAGTCACGGGCGCGAACACCGGGGAGCTGTTTTTT. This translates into CSARVTGANTGELFF.

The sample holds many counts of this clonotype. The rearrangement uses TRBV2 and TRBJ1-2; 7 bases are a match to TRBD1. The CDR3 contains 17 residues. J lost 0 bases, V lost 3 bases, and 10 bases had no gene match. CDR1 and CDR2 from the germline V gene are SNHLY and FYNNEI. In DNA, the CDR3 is TGTGCCAGCAGTGATTCGGCCGGACAGGATGCTAACTATGGCTACACCTTC. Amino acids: CASSDSAGQDANYGYTF.

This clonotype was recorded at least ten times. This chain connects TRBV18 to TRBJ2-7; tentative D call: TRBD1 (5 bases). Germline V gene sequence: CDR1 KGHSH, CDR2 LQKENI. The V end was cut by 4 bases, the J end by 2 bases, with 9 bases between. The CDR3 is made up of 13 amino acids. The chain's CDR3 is CASSLGAAYEQYF. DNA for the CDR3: TGTGCCAGCTCACTAGGGGCGGCCTACGAGCAGTACTTC. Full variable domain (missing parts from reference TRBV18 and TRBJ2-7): NAGVMQNPRHLVRRRGQEARLRCSPMKGHSHVYWYRQLPEEGLKFMVYLQKENIIDESGMPKERFSAEFPKEGPSILRIQQVVRGDSAAYFCASSLGAAYEQYFGPGTRLTVT.

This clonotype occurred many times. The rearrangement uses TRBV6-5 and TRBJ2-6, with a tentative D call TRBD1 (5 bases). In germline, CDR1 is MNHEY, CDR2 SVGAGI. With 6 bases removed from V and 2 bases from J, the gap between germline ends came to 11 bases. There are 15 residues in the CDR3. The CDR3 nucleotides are TGTGCCAGCAGGGTTCAGGGTCCTGGGGCCAACGTCCTGACTTTC. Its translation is CASRVQGPGANVLTF.

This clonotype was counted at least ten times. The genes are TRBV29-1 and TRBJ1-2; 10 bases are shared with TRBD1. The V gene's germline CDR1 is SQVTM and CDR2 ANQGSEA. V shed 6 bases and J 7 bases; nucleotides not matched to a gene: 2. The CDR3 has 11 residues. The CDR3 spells CSVGTGVGYTF. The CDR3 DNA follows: TGCAGCGTCGGGACAGGGGTTGGCTACACCTTC.

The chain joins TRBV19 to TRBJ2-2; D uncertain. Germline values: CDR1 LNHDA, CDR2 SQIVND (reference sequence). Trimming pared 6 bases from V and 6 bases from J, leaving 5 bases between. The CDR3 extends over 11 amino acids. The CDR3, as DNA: TGTGCCAGTAGCCCCTCCGGGGAGCTGTTTTTT. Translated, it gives CASSPSGELFF.

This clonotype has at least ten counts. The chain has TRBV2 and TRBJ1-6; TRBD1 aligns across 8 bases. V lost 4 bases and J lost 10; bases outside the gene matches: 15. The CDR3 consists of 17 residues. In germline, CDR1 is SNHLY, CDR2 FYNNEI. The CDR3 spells CASSVLGTGLSGSPLHF. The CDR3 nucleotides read TGTGCCAGCAGTGTGTTGGGGACAGGACTCTCCGGCTCACCCCTCCACTTT.

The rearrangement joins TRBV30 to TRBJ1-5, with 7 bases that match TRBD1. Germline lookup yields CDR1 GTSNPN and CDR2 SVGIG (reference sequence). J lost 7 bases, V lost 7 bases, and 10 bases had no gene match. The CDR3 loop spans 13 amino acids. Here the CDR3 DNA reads TGTGCCTTCAACAGGGGAAGTGGCCAGCCCCAGCATTTT. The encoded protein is CAFNRGSGQPQHF.

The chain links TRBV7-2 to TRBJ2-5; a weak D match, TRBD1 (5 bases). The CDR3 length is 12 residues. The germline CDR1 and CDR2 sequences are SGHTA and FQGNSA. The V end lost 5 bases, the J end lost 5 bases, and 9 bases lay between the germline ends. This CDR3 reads CASSGPGETQYF. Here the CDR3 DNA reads TGTGCCAGCAGCGGACCAGGGGAGACCCAGTACTTC.

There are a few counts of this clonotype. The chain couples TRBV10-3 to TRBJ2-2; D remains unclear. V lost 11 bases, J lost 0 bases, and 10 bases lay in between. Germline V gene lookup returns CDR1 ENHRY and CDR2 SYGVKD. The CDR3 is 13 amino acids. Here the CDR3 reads CASTAPNTGELFF. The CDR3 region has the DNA TGTGCCTCGACGGCGCCGAACACCGGGGAGCTGTTTTTT.

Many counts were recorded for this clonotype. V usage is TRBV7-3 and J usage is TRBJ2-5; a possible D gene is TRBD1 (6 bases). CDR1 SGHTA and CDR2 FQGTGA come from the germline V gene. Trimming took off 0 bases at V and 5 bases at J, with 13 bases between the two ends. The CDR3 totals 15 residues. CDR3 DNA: TGTGCCAGCAGCTTAACGATAACAGGGACGGAGACCCAGTACTTC. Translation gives CASSLTITGTETQYF.

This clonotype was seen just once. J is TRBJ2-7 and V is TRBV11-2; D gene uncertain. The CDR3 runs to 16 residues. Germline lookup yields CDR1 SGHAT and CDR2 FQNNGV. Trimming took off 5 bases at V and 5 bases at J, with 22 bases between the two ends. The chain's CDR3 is CASSMGGRTGLDEQYF. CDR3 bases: TGTGCCAGCAGCATGGGTGGCAGGACGGGTCTGGACGAGCAGTACTTC.

The CDR3 nucleotides read TGTGCCAGCATTGGGGCTCGCGCCGGACAGACCCAGTACTTC. It specifies CASIGARAGQTQYF. The chain links TRBV6-1 to TRBJ2-5; possible D gene TRBD1, 5 bases. CDR1 is MNHNS and CDR2 is SASEGT in the germline V gene. This CDR3 comprises 14 residues. V gave up 7 bases and J gave up 6 bases, with 18 bases separating them.

The CDR3 bases are TGTGCCAGCAGTTTATACACCATGAACACTGAAGCTTTCTTT. Translating gives CASSLYTMNTEAFF. The genes are TRBV28 and TRBJ1-1; unclear D gene. V was shortened by 1 base and J by 0 bases, with 6 bases between the two germline ends. Germline CDR1 and CDR2: MDHEN and SYDVKM. The CDR3 spans 14 residues.

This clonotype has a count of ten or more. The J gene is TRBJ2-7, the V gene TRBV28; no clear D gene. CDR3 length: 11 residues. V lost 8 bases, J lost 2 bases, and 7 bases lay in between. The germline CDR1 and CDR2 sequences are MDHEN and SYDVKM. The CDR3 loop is CASGLTYEQYF. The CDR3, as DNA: TGTGCCAGCGGATTAACCTACGAGCAGTACTTC.

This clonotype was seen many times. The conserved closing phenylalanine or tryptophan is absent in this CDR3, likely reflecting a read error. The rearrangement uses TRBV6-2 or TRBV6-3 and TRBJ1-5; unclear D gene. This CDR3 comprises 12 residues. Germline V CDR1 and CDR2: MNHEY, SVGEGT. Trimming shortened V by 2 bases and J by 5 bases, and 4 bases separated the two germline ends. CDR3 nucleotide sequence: TGTGCCAGCAGTTACGCAGATCAGCCCCAGCATTCT. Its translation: CASSYADQPQHS.

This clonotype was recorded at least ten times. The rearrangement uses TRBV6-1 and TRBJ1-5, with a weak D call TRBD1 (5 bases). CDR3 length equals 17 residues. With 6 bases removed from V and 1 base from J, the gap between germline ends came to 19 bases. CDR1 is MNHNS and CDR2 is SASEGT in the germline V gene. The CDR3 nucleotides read TGTGCCAGCAGCCTTCTACCCCCGGACACCAGCAATCAGCCCCAGCATTTT. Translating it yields CASSLLPPDTSNQPQHF.

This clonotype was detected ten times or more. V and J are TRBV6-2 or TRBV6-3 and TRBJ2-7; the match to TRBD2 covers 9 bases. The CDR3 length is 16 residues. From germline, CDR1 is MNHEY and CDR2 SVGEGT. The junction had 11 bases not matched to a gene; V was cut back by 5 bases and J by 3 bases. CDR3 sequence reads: CASSPLIGSGSYEQYF. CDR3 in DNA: TGTGCCAGCAGTCCCCTCATCGGTAGCGGGAGCTACGAGCAGTACTTC.